The text below deals with one TCR beta chain. Its antigen is as yet unknown. These data are taken from a study of CD8 T cells in acute hepatitis C reinfection. Study results and limitations: Acute resolver, follow-up resolver and acute chronic samples had similar high diversity. Chronically infected subjects had no follow-up NS3-1073 repertoires.

With 2 bases clipped from V and 10 bases from J, the junction kept 15 bases outside the gene matches. Germline V gene lookup returns CDR1 SGHTS and CDR2 YDEGEE. The CDR3 consists of 17 residues. Described time point: naive CD8 control sorted from an acute-time-point sample. Some clones are missing from TCRdb's copy, which holds only in-frame ones; the method was immunoSEQ multiplex PCR. The sample carries around 36,000 clones, roughly 85% recorded once. The chain combines TRBV5-8 with TRBJ2-1, with TRBD2 matching 10 bases. The source of this sequence is a woman aged 18 to 35 who spontaneously cleared hepatitis C infection. Sequenced sample: naive CD8+ T cells from PBMCs. In nucleotides, the CDR3 is TGTGCCAGCAGCTTACATCGGTCGGGCGGAGCGGGAGGGGAGCAGTTCTTC. Residues: CASSLHRSGGAGGEQFF.